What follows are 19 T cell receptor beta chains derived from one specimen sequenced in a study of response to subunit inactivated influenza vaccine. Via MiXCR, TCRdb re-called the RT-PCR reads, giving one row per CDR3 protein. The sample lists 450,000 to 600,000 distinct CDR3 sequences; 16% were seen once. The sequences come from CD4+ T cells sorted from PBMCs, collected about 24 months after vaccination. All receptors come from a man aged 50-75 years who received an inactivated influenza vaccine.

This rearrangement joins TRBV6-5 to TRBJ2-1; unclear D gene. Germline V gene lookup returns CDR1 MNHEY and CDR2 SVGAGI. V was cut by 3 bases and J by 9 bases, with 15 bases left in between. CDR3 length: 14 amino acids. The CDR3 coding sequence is TGTGCCAGCAGTTATCTCTCCTGGGCGAGTGAGCAGTTCTTC. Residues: CASSYLSWASEQFF.

The CDR3 is CASSLVQAGGTEAFF. The CDR3, as DNA: TGCGCCAGCAGCTTAGTACAGGCTGGGGGTACTGAAGCTTTCTTT. The chain uses TRBV5-1 and TRBJ1-1; tentative D call: TRBD1 (5 bases). CDR1 is SGHRS, CDR2 YFSETQ, per germline. The CDR3 consists of 15 residues. The germline V and J ends were trimmed by 2 bases and 5 bases, with 16 bases remaining between them.

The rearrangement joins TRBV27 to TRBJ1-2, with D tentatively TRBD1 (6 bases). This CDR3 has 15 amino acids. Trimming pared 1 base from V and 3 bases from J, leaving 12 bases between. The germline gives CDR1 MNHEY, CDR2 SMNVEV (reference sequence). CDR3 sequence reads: CASSLWPAGDYGYTF. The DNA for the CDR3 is TGTGCCAGCAGTTTATGGCCTGCAGGGGACTATGGCTACACCTTC.

In DNA, the CDR3 is TGTGCCAGCAGACCGGTTCAAGGAAACACCATATATTTT. Amino acids: CASRPVQGNTIYF. This sequence joins TRBV27 and TRBJ1-3, with unresolved D. The CDR3 consists of 13 residues. V dropped 6 bases and J dropped 4 bases, with 10 bases sitting between them. CDR1 is MNHEY, CDR2 SMNVEV, per germline (reference sequence).

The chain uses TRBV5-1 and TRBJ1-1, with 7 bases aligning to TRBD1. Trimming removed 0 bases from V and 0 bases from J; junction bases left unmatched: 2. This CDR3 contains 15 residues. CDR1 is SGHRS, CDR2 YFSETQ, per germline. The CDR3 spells CASSLGDSLNTEAFF. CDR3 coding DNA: TGCGCCAGCAGCTTGGGGGACAGTTTGAACACTGAAGCTTTCTTT.

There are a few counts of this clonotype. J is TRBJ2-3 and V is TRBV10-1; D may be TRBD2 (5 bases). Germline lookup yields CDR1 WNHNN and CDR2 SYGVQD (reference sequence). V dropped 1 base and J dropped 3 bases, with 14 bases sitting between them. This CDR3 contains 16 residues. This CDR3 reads CASSEFGTRGTDTQYF. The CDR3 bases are TGCGCCAGCAGTGAGTTTGGAACCCGAGGGACAGATACGCAGTATTTT.

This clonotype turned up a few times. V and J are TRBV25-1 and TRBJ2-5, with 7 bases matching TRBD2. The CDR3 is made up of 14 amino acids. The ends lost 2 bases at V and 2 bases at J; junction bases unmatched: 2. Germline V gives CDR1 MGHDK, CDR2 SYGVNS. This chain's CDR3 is CASSEPGRQETQYF. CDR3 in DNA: TGTGCCAGCAGTGAACCCGGGAGGCAAGAGACCCAGTACTTC. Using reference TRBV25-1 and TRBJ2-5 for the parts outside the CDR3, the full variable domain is EADIYQTPRYLVIGTGKKITLECSQTMGHDKMYWYQQDPGMELHLIHYSYGVNSTEKGDLSSESTVSRIRTEHFPLTLESARPSHTSQYLCASSEPGRQETQYFGPGTRLLVL.

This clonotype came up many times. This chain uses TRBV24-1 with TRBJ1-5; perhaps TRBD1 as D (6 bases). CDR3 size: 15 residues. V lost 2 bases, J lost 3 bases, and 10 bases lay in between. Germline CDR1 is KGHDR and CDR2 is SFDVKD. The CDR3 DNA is TGTGCCACCAGTGATTCCGGACAGTTCAATCAGCCCCAGCATTTT. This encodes CATSDSGQFNQPQHF.

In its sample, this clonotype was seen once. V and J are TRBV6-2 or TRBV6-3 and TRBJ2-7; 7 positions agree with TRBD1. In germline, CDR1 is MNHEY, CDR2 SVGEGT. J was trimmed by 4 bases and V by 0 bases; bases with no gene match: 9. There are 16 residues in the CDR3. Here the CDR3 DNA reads TGTGCCAGCAGTTACTCTTGGGACAGCCGGTGGTACGAGCAGTACTTC. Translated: CASSYSWDSRWYEQYF.

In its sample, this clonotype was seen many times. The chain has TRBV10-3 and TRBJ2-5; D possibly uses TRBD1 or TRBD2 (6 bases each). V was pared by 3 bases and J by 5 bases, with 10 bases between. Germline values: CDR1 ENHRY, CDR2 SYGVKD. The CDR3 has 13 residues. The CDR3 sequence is CAISDRRGETQYF. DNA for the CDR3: TGTGCCATCAGTGATCGGAGGGGGGAGACCCAGTACTTC.

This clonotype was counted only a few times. This chain's CDR3 is CATSDLARGSGYEQYF. CDR3 DNA sequence: TGTGCCACCAGTGATTTGGCACGGGGGTCGGGTTACGAGCAGTACTTC. The chain uses TRBV24-1 and TRBJ2-7, with a weak D call TRBD2 (6 bases). The CDR3 is 16 residues long. Germline loops: CDR1 KGHDR, CDR2 SFDVKD. Deletions cut 0 bases from V and 4 bases from J, with 15 bases between.

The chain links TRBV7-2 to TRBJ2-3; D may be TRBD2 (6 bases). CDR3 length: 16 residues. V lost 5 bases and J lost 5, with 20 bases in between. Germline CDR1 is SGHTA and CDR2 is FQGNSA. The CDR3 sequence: CASSLRRGRSGDTQYF. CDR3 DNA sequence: TGTGCCAGCAGCCTACGACGGGGGAGGAGTGGAGATACGCAGTATTTT. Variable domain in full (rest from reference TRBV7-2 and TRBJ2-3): GAGVSQSPSNKVTEKGKDVELRCDPISGHTALYWYRQSLGQGLEFLIYFQGNSAPDKSGLPSDRFSAERTGGSVSTLTIQRTQQEDSAVYLCASSLRRGRSGDTQYFGPGTRLTVL.

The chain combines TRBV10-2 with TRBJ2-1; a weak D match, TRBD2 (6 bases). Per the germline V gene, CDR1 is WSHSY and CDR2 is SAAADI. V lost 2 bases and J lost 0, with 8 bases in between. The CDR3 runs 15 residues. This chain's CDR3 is CASSEQGGSYNEQFF. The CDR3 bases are TGCGCCAGCAGTGAGCAGGGAGGCTCCTACAATGAGCAGTTCTTC.

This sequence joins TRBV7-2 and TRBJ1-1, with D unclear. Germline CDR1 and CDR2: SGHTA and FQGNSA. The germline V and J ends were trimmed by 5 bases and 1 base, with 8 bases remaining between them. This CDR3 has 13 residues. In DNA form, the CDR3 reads TGTGCCAGCAGCCTCCAATGGAACACTGAAGCTTTCTTT. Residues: CASSLQWNTEAFF.

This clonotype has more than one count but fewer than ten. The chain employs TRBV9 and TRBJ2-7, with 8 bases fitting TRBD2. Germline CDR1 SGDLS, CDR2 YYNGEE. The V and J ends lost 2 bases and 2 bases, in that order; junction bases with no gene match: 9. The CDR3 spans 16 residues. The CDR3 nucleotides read TGTGCCAGCAGCGTGTCGGCTAGCGGGTCGGCCTACGAGCAGTACTTC. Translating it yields CASSVSASGSAYEQYF. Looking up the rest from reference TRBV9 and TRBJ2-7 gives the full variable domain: DSGVTQTPKHLITATGQRVTLRCSPRSGDLSVYWYQQSLDQGLQFLIQYYNGEERAKGNILERFSAQQFPDLHSELNLSSLELGDSALYFCASSVSASGSAYEQYFGPGTRLTVT.

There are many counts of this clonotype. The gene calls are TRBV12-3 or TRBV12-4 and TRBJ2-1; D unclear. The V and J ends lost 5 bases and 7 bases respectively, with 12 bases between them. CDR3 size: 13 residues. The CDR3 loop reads CASSLVRSNEQFF. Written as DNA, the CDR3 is TGTGCCAGCAGTCTCGTTCGGTCGAATGAGCAGTTCTTC.

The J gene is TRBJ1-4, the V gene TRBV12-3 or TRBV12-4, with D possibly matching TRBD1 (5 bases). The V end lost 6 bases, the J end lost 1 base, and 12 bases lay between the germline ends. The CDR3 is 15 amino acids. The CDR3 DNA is TGTGCCAGCAGCCGACAGACCCAAACTAATGAAAAACTGTTTTTT. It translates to CASSRQTQTNEKLFF.

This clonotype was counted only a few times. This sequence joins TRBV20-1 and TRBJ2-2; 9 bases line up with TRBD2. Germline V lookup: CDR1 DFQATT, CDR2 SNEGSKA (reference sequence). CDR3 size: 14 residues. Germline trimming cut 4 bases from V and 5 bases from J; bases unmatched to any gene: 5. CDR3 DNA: TGCAGTGCTACCAGCGGGGGGAGTACCGGGGAGCTGTTTTTT. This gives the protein CSATSGGSTGELFF.

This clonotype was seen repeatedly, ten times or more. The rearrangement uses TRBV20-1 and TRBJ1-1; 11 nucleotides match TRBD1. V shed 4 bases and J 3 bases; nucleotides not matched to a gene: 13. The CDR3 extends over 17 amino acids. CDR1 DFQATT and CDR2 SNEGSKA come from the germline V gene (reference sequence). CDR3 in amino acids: CSANRDRGSIVYTEAFF. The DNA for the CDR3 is TGCAGTGCTAATCGGGACAGGGGGAGTATAGTATACACTGAAGCTTTCTTT.